This T cell receptor (beta chain) was recorded in a study of tumor-infiltrating lymphocytes in primary liver carcinoma. Broader study findings: Lesser overlap characterized tumor-adjacent and tumor-blood pairs relative to tumor region pairs.

Without any cell sorting, about 18-30 mg of bulk tissue yielded co-extracted RNA and DNA. Patients' primary liver carcinoma was surgically resected. This CDR3 spans 13 amino acids. J gave up 4 bases and V 5 bases, and 6 bases lay outside the gene matches. Germline V gene data show CDR1 as SQVTM and CDR2 as ANQGSEA. Researchers generated TCR beta cDNA from about 530 ng of total RNA, relying on a constant-region primer. Library construction for TCR beta comprised three nested multiplex PCR rounds performed with slightly modified ARM-PCR. It was with TRBV1-TRBV30 forward primers and a C-beta reverse primer that the first two PCR rounds were run, at about 10 cycles each. In TCRdb, the multiplex PCR reads were re-called with MiXCR into one record per CDR3 protein. The table includes about 92,000 distinct CDR3 sequences, 55% to 75% detected once. In regard to this clonotype: Its target is not known.

V usage is TRBV29-1 and J usage is TRBJ1-1; 8 nucleotides agree with TRBD1. This TCR was sampled from a man between 35 and 55 years old with primary liver carcinoma and hepatitis B virus infection. Material: tumor-adjacent normal liver tissue. CDR3 in amino acids: CSVRGQESTEAFF. The CDR3 DNA reads as TGCAGCGTTAGGGGACAGGAGAGCACTGAAGCTTTCTTT. Complete variable domain (other parts from reference TRBV29-1 and TRBJ1-1): SAVISQKPSRDICQRGTSLTIQCQVDSQVTMMFWYRQQPGQSLTLIATANQGSEATYESGFVIDKFPISRPNLTFSTLTVSNMSPEDSSIYLCSVRGQESTEAFFGQGTRLTVV.